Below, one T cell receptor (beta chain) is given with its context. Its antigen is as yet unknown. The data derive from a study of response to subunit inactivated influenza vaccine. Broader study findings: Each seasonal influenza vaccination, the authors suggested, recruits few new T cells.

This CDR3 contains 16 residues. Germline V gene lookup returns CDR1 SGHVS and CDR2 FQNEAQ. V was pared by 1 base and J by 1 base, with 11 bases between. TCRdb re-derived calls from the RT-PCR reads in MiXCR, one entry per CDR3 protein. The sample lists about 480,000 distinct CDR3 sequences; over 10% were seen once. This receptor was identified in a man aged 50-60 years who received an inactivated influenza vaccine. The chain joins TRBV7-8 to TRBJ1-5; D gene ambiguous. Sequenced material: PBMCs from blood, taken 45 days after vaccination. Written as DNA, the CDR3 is TGTGCCAGCAGCTTAGAAGGAACTCCAAGCAATCAGCCCCAGCATTTT. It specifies CASSLEGTPSNQPQHF.